The 31 T cell receptor beta chains below were found in one sample sequenced in a study of blood T cell repertoires in COVID-19. TCRdb's copy holds only in-frame clones and misses some; the assay was immunoSEQ multiplex PCR. The sample records 160,000 or so clones, 70% to 90% being singletons. Material: peripheral blood. These receptors were taken from a man aged 55-75 years with acute or convalescent COVID-19.

The chain couples TRBV10-2 to TRBJ2-4; TRBD1 matches 8 bases. The CDR3 consists of 15 residues. J was trimmed by 11 bases and V by 1 base; bases with no gene match: 10. Germline values: CDR1 WSHSY, CDR2 SAAADI. The DNA of the CDR3 is TGCGCCAGCAGTGAGTGGGGGTCAGGGGGCCCGCTTCAGTACTTC. This gives the protein CASSEWGSGGPLQYF.

J is TRBJ2-1 and V is TRBV5-1; 10 nucleotides line up with TRBD2. Germline values: CDR1 SGHRS, CDR2 YFSETQ. With 7 bases clipped from V and 4 bases from J, the junction kept 8 bases outside the gene matches. The CDR3 has 15 residues. CDR3: CASCTGTSDYNEQFF. The CDR3 nucleotides read TGCGCCAGCTGTACCGGGACTAGCGATTACAATGAGCAGTTCTTC.

The chain recombines TRBV3-1 (or the pseudogene TRBV3-2) with TRBJ2-7; D not resolved. This CDR3 has 12 residues. The germline V and J ends were trimmed by 0 bases and 5 bases, with 5 bases remaining between them. In germline, CDR1 is LGHDT, CDR2 YNNKEL (reference sequence). CDR3 nucleotides: TGTGCCAGCAGCCAAGACGAGGACGAGCAGTACTTC. Its translation is CASSQDEDEQYF.

The chain is built from TRBV7-2 and TRBJ1-2; D call uncertain. The CDR3 runs to 14 residues. Germline V CDR1 and CDR2: SGHTA, FQGNSA. Trimming took 1 base from V and 2 from J, leaving 8 bases between them. CDR3 bases: TGTGCCAGCAGCTTAGAGACAAAGAACTATGGCTACACCTTC. As protein: CASSLETKNYGYTF.

This clone was detected once. The chain combines TRBV5-1 with TRBJ2-3; TRBD2 is a possible D gene (7 bases). In germline, CDR1 is SGHRS, CDR2 YFSETQ. The V and J ends lost 4 bases and 0 bases respectively, with 24 bases between them. This CDR3 has 19 amino acids. In nucleotides, the CDR3 is TGCGCCAGCAGCCGAACCGGGACAACGGGAGGAACCAGCACAGATACGCAGTATTTT. Its translation is CASSRTGTTGGTSTDTQYF.

The V call is TRBV27, the J call TRBJ2-7; D call uncertain. The ends were cut back, 0 bases at V and 3 bases at J, with 12 bases in the middle. This CDR3 has 15 residues. CDR1 and CDR2 (germline): MNHEY, SMNVEV (reference sequence). In nucleotides, the CDR3 is TGTGCCAGCAGTTTATCGAACAGTAGAAGCTACGAGCAGTACTTC. It translates to CASSLSNSRSYEQYF.

The CDR3 region is CSVAAGKSGTDTQYF. CDR3 bases: TGCAGCGTTGCGGCAGGGAAGTCTGGCACAGATACGCAGTATTTT. The chain employs TRBV29-1 and TRBJ2-3; D perhaps matches TRBD1 (5 bases). The germline V and J ends were trimmed by 4 bases and 1 base, with 15 bases remaining between them. The CDR3 spans 15 residues. Germline lookup yields CDR1 SQVTM and CDR2 ANQGSEA.

The V gene is TRBV3-1 (or the pseudogene TRBV3-2), the J gene TRBJ2-1; 13 nucleotides line up with TRBD2. V trimming: 4 bases; J trimming: 6 bases; junction bases outside the gene matches: 3. The CDR3 length is 15 residues. Germline-derived CDR1 and CDR2 are LGHDT and YNNKEL (reference sequence). CDR3 DNA sequence: TGTGCCAGCAGCCCAACTAGCGGGGGGGCCAATGAGCAGTTCTTC. Translation: CASSPTSGGANEQFF.

This sequence joins TRBV2 and TRBJ2-3, with D tentatively TRBD1 (5 bases). With 8 bases removed from V and 3 bases from J, the gap between germline ends came to 15 bases. The CDR3 totals 14 residues. Looked up from germline, CDR1 is SNHLY and CDR2 is FYNNEI. In nucleotides, the CDR3 is TGTGCCAGCCCTGGGGCCCTTAAAACAGATACGCAGTATTTT. Its translation is CASPGALKTDTQYF.

The table lists this clone with a few counts. The chain uses TRBV19 and TRBJ1-2; 7 nucleotides line up with TRBD1. CDR3 length equals 12 residues. The trim removed 5 bases at V and 7 bases at J, leaving 4 bases unmatched. CDR1 is LNHDA, CDR2 SQIVND, per germline (reference sequence). CDR3 protein: CASSQDRSGYTF. CDR3 sequence (DNA): TGTGCCAGTAGTCAGGACAGGTCTGGCTACACCTTC.

The chain links TRBV2 to TRBJ2-1, with 7 bases aligning to TRBD2. The V gene's germline CDR1 is SNHLY and CDR2 FYNNEI. The CDR3 runs to 14 residues. J was trimmed by 5 bases and V by 4 bases; bases with no gene match: 5. CDR3 protein: CASSAQRGDNEQFF. The CDR3 nucleotides are TGTGCCAGCAGTGCACAACGGGGGGACAATGAGCAGTTCTTC.

This chain links TRBV2 with TRBJ1-5, with 7 nucleotides matching TRBD1. The CDR3 spans 15 residues. Trimming removed 5 bases from V and 2 bases from J; junction bases left unmatched: 6. Germline lookup yields CDR1 SNHLY and CDR2 FYNNEI. The CDR3 DNA sequence: TGTGCCAGCAGTAAAGACAGGGCTGGCAATCAGCCCCAGCATTTT. This codes for CASSKDRAGNQPQHF.

This clone was picked up one time. This rearrangement joins TRBV6-1 to TRBJ1-2, with a tentative D call TRBD1 (5 bases). This CDR3 spans 16 amino acids. CDR1 is MNHNS and CDR2 is SASEGT in the germline V gene. Trimming removed 0 bases at V and 8 bases at J, with 19 bases between. The CDR3, as DNA: TGTGCCAGCAGTGAAGCAGGAGGGACTACAAGAGGCGGCTACACCTTC. Translating it yields CASSEAGGTTRGGYTF.

The chain employs TRBV6-5 and TRBJ1-1, with D tentatively TRBD1 (5 bases). The CDR3 has 15 amino acids. The V gene lost 2 bases and the J gene lost 5 bases, with 15 bases spanning the gap. CDR1 is MNHEY, CDR2 SVGAGI, per germline. DNA of the CDR3: TGTGCCAGCAGTTACGGATTCAGGCAGGGAACTGAAGCTTTCTTT. Translation gives CASSYGFRQGTEAFF.

The DNA of the CDR3 is TGTGCCAGCAGGGGATCGGGGGCCTACAATGAGCAGTTCTTC. Its protein product is CASRGSGAYNEQFF. V and J are TRBV6-5 and TRBJ2-1, with a weak D call TRBD2 (6 bases). Germline-derived CDR1 and CDR2 are MNHEY and SVGAGI. CDR3 length: 14 residues. The ends were cut back, 6 bases at V and 2 bases at J, with 11 bases in the middle.

This chain joins TRBV27 and TRBJ1-2; no reliable D call. The germline V gene encodes CDR1 MNHEY and CDR2 SMNVEV (reference sequence). The V and J ends lost 4 bases and 0 bases respectively, with 12 bases between them. This CDR3 spans 15 amino acids. This chain's CDR3 is CASSSRGSSNYGYTF. The CDR3, as DNA: TGTGCCAGCAGTTCGAGAGGGTCCTCTAACTATGGCTACACCTTC.

V is TRBV10-3 and J is TRBJ1-4; 10 bases map to TRBD1. The CDR3 covers 14 residues. The V gene's germline CDR1 is ENHRY and CDR2 SYGVKD. V lost 6 bases to trimming and J lost 4 bases; unmatched junction nucleotides: 2. CDR3: CAIRGQGNNEKLFF. Written as DNA, the CDR3 is TGTGCCATCAGGGGACAGGGGAATAATGAAAAACTGTTTTTT.

This chain connects TRBV19 to TRBJ1-3; D is perhaps TRBD1 (5 bases). This CDR3 comprises 15 residues. V was pared by 5 bases and J by 2 bases, with 13 bases between. Germline loops: CDR1 LNHDA, CDR2 SQIVND (reference sequence). The CDR3 region is CASSSFQGPGNTIYF. The CDR3 DNA follows: TGTGCCAGTAGTTCTTTCCAGGGCCCTGGAAACACCATATATTTT.

V usage is TRBV5-6 and J usage is TRBJ2-1, with TRBD2 as a possible D gene (7 bases). The CDR3 loop spans 16 amino acids. CDR1 and CDR2 (germline): SGHDT, YYEEEE. The germline V and J ends were trimmed by 0 bases and 3 bases, with 13 bases remaining between them. CDR3 sequence: CASSLGGLAVYNEQFF. The CDR3 DNA follows: TGTGCCAGCAGCTTGGGGGGGCTAGCGGTCTACAATGAGCAGTTCTTC.

The genes are TRBV5-1 and TRBJ1-4; perhaps TRBD1 as D (6 bases). V shed 2 bases and J shed 0 bases, with 8 bases lying between them. CDR3 length: 15 residues. CDR1 SGHRS and CDR2 YFSETQ come from the germline V gene. CDR3 in DNA: TGCGCCAGCAGCTTAGGGGGGGCAACTAATGAAAAACTGTTTTTT. Its protein is CASSLGGATNEKLFF.

The chain carries TRBV7-9 and TRBJ1-6, with D possibly TRBD1 on 6 matching bases. V was cut by 3 bases and J by 7 bases, with 13 bases left in between. Germline values: CDR1 SEHNR, CDR2 FQNEAQ (reference sequence). The CDR3 has 15 residues. The CDR3 spells CASSFLQGFNSPLHF. The CDR3, as DNA: TGTGCCAGCAGCTTCCTGCAGGGGTTCAATTCACCCCTCCACTTT.

This chain joins TRBV5-1 and TRBJ1-4; D not certain. The V gene's germline CDR1 is SGHRS and CDR2 YFSETQ. The V end lost 8 bases, the J end lost 2 bases, and 13 bases lay between the germline ends. The CDR3 length is 14 residues. CDR3 protein: CASRGLATNEKLFF. CDR3 DNA sequence: TGCGCCAGTAGAGGCCTAGCGACTAATGAAAAACTGTTTTTT. Complete variable domain (other parts from reference TRBV5-1 and TRBJ1-4): KAGVTQTPRYLIKTRGQQVTLSCSPISGHRSVSWYQQTPGQGLQFLFEYFSETQRNKGNFPGRFSGRQFSNSRSEMNVSTLELGDSALYLCASRGLATNEKLFFGSGTQLSVL.

This clone occurred once. CDR3 sequence: CASSFPVGNEQFF. The CDR3 DNA reads as TGTGCCAGCAGCTTTCCTGTCGGGAATGAGCAGTTCTTC. This sequence joins TRBV7-2 and TRBJ2-1; D call uncertain. Germline CDR1 SGHTA, CDR2 FQGNSA. This CDR3 region has 13 residues. Deletions cut 3 bases from V and 7 bases from J, with 10 bases between.

The chain combines TRBV10-2 with TRBJ2-7, with D possibly matching TRBD2 (6 bases). Germline values: CDR1 WSHSY, CDR2 SAAADI. The ends were cut back, 2 bases at V and 0 bases at J, with 8 bases in the middle. The CDR3 loop spans 14 amino acids. In DNA form, the CDR3 reads TGCGCCAGCAGTGAGCCGGGAGACTCCTACGAGCAGTACTTC. It encodes CASSEPGDSYEQYF.

A few counts support this clone. The rearrangement uses TRBV10-3 and TRBJ1-2, with 7 positions matching TRBD1. Germline lookup yields CDR1 ENHRY and CDR2 SYGVKD. V lost 8 bases, J lost 5 bases, and 23 bases stayed unmatched. The CDR3 extends over 18 amino acids. The CDR3 sequence is CAIRQTSLRGENSYGYTF. CDR3 DNA sequence: TGTGCCATCCGCCAAACGAGTCTCAGGGGGGAGAACTCTTATGGCTACACCTTC.

The V call is TRBV19, the J call TRBJ1-1; the D is unclear. V gave up 3 bases and J gave up 10 bases, with 12 bases separating them. The CDR3 loop spans 12 amino acids. Per the germline V gene, CDR1 is LNHDA and CDR2 is SQIVND (reference sequence). Written as DNA, the CDR3 is TGTGCCAGTAGTATTGGGCGGGCGGTAGCTTTCTTT. It specifies CASSIGRAVAFF.

This rearrangement joins TRBV27 to TRBJ2-1, with 7 bases aligning to TRBD2. With 3 bases clipped from V and 6 bases from J, the junction kept 2 bases outside the gene matches. This CDR3 has 13 residues. Germline V lookup: CDR1 MNHEY, CDR2 SMNVEV (reference sequence). CDR3 coding DNA: TGTGCCAGCAGTTTTCCGGGAGGCAATGAGCAGTTCTTC. Its translation is CASSFPGGNEQFF.

The chain is built from TRBV30 and TRBJ1-4; 8 bases line up with TRBD1. The length of the CDR3 is 14 residues. Germline trimming cut 6 bases from V and 10 bases from J; bases unmatched to any gene: 13. From germline, CDR1 is GTSNPN and CDR2 SVGIG (reference sequence). CDR3 loop: CACQKGRGLVKLFF. CDR3 coding DNA: TGTGCCTGCCAAAAGGGCAGGGGGCTGGTAAAACTGTTTTTT.

V and J are TRBV6-5 and TRBJ2-1, with a tentative D call TRBD1 (6 bases). This CDR3 is built from 14 residues. Trimming removed 4 bases from V and 0 bases from J, with 7 bases in between. Germline V lookup: CDR1 MNHEY, CDR2 SVGAGI. The CDR3 spells CASSSGDSYNEQFF. CDR3 bases: TGTGCCAGCAGTTCAGGGGACTCCTACAATGAGCAGTTCTTC.

CDR3 protein: CASSSQDRGPGGTF. The DNA for the CDR3 is TGCGCCAGCAGCTCACAAGACAGGGGGCCAGGTGGGACCTTC. The chain uses TRBV5-1 and TRBJ1-2; TRBD1 matches 10 bases. Germline V gives CDR1 SGHRS, CDR2 YFSETQ. CDR3 length: 14 residues. The trim removed 3 bases at V and 14 bases at J, leaving 13 bases unmatched.

This sequence joins TRBV12-3 or TRBV12-4 and TRBJ2-7, with 7 bases lining up with TRBD1. The CDR3 runs 12 residues. V was clipped by 3 bases and J by 9 bases; unmatched bases: 5. This chain's CDR3 is CASSFGRGTQYF. CDR3 DNA sequence: TGTGCCAGCAGTTTTGGCAGGGGGACGCAGTACTTC.